The 23 T cell receptor beta chains below come from one sample, sequenced in a study of CD8+ T cells in alopecia areata. Extracted RNA was reverse transcribed, and the resulting cDNA served as sequencing template. TCRdb's table, derived via immunoSEQ multiplex PCR, lists solely in-frame clones and lacks some. There are 150,000 to 200,000 clones in the sample; 67% occur only once, and more than 9.5% lies in the top ten. The sample here was CD8+ T cells sorted from blood, taken at week 0. The receptors here all came from a human donor with alopecia areata.

This clone was seen more than once but under ten times. The rearrangement links TRBV18 to TRBJ2-7; no firm D call. The germline V gene encodes CDR1 KGHSH and CDR2 LQKENI. V was trimmed by 5 bases and J by 0 bases, leaving 5 bases between them. This CDR3 is built from 12 residues. The CDR3 sequence: CASSSNSYEQYF. CDR3 sequence (DNA): TGTGCCAGCTCATCCAACTCCTACGAGCAGTACTTC.

The J gene is TRBJ2-6, the V gene TRBV5-6, with TRBD1 matching over 7 bases. The CDR3 covers 17 residues. V was clipped by 0 bases and J by 0 bases; unmatched bases: 3. The germline gives CDR1 SGHDT, CDR2 YYEEEE. The CDR3 region is CASSLGTGLSGANVLTF. Written as DNA, the CDR3 is TGTGCCAGCAGCTTGGGGACAGGACTCTCTGGGGCCAACGTCCTGACTTTC.

The table lists this clone with a few counts. V usage is TRBV4-1 and J usage is TRBJ1-1; TRBD1 might be the D (5 bases). V was cut by 0 bases and J by 5 bases, with 13 bases left in between. The CDR3 extends over 15 amino acids. Germline CDR1 is MGHRA and CDR2 is YSYEKL. The CDR3 region has the DNA TGCGCCAGCAGCCAAGATGGGGGGAGAGGGACTGAAGCTTTCTTT. Protein sequence: CASSQDGGRGTEAFF.

The V call is TRBV15, the J call TRBJ2-5, with 7 bases lining up with TRBD1. The CDR3 has 15 residues. V lost 5 bases and J lost 4; bases outside the gene matches: 10. The germline V gene has CDR1 LNHNV and CDR2 YYDKDF (reference sequence). CDR3 sequence (DNA): TGTGCCACCAGCGCCCGACAGGGAAGGGGAGAGACCCAGTACTTC. Amino acid sequence: CATSARQGRGETQYF.

The chain links TRBV30 to TRBJ2-1; D may match TRBD1 or TRBD2 (5 bases each). There are 12 residues in the CDR3. CDR1 is GTSNPN, CDR2 SVGIG, per germline (reference sequence). V was shortened by 1 base and J by 4 bases, with 5 bases between the two germline ends. In DNA, the CDR3 is TGTGCCTGGAGTGGGGGGTACAATGAGCAGTTCTTC. Translating gives CAWSGGYNEQFF.

This clone was found once. J is TRBJ2-2 and V is TRBV7-2; 7 positions agree with TRBD1. The CDR3 consists of 15 residues. The ends lost 4 bases at V and 2 bases at J; junction bases unmatched: 4. Germline values: CDR1 SGHTA, CDR2 FQGNSA. The CDR3 sequence is CASSYRDRNTGELFF. Written as DNA, the CDR3 is TGTGCCAGCAGCTACCGGGACAGAAACACCGGGGAGCTGTTTTTT.

The chain carries TRBV29-1 and TRBJ2-1; D is unclear. Germline V gene data show CDR1 as SQVTM and CDR2 as ANQGSEA. The CDR3 consists of 15 residues. The germline V and J ends were trimmed by 2 bases and 4 bases, with 15 bases remaining between them. The CDR3 sequence is CSVELESRGYNEQFF. DNA of the CDR3: TGCAGCGTTGAACTCGAGTCCCGTGGGTACAATGAGCAGTTCTTC.

This clone appeared once. The V and J genes are TRBV27 and TRBJ2-7; D assignment may be TRBD1 or TRBD2 (6 bases each). The CDR3 has 13 amino acids. Trimming removed 3 bases at V and 9 bases at J, with 15 bases between. CDR1 is MNHEY and CDR2 is SMNVEV in the germline V gene (reference sequence). DNA of the CDR3: TGTGCCAGCAGTTTGGGGGGCTCAGTGGGGCAGTACTTC. It translates to CASSLGGSVGQYF.

The genes are TRBV13 and TRBJ2-5; 8 positions match TRBD1. J was trimmed by 5 bases and V by 8 bases; bases with no gene match: 4. Germline CDR1 and CDR2: PRHDT and FYEKMQ (reference sequence). The CDR3 loop spans 12 amino acids. DNA for the CDR3: TGTGCCAGCGGGACAGGCGGTGAGACCCAGTACTTC. Encoded protein: CASGTGGETQYF.

In this sample, this clone turned up a few times. The chain uses TRBV6-5 and TRBJ2-5; TRBD2 is a possible D gene (6 bases). V lost 2 bases to trimming and J lost 4 bases, with 8 bases between them. CDR3 size: 13 residues. Germline-derived CDR1 and CDR2 are MNHEY and SVGAGI. CDR3 coding DNA: TGTGCCAGCAGTTACGGGACTGGAGAGACCCAGTACTTC. Amino acid sequence: CASSYGTGETQYF.

The chain recombines TRBV5-6 with TRBJ2-5; D unresolved. The CDR3 runs 13 residues. Germline loops: CDR1 SGHDT, CDR2 YYEEEE. Trimming took 2 bases from V and 5 from J, leaving 10 bases between them. CDR3 loop: CASSFEAMETQYF. The CDR3 region has the DNA TGTGCCAGCAGCTTCGAGGCTATGGAGACCCAGTACTTC.

V and J are TRBV12-5 and TRBJ2-5; TRBD2 aligns across 8 bases. The V gene's germline CDR1 is LGHNT and CDR2 FRNRAP. The trim removed 3 bases at V and 7 bases at J, leaving 13 bases unmatched. This CDR3 has 16 amino acids. The CDR3: CASGFSPSGGAGTQYF. As DNA, the CDR3 is TGTGCTAGTGGTTTCTCACCCAGCGGGGGCGCCGGGACCCAGTACTTC.

The chain is built from TRBV15 and TRBJ2-5; possibly TRBD1 or TRBD2 for D (5 bases each). Germline CDR1 is LNHNV and CDR2 is YYDKDF (reference sequence). V lost 0 bases and J 3 bases, leaving 11 bases between the germline ends. This CDR3 contains 15 residues. The CDR3 DNA follows: TGTGCCACCAGCAGAGAGGGACGGGTGAAAGAGACCCAGTACTTC. Amino acids: CATSREGRVKETQYF.

The chain uses TRBV6-5 and TRBJ2-2, with D possibly being TRBD1 (7 bases). This CDR3 region has 15 residues. Germline CDR1 reads MNHEY; CDR2 reads SVGAGI. The V and J ends lost 3 bases and 4 bases respectively, with 12 bases between them. The CDR3 DNA is TGTGCCAGCAGTTATGGGACAGCGGGCACCGGGGAGCTGTTTTTT. Residues: CASSYGTAGTGELFF.

This clone was counted a single time. The V gene is TRBV6-1, the J gene TRBJ2-5, with 9 bases that match TRBD1. The CDR3 consists of 16 residues. Germline V gene sequence: CDR1 MNHNS, CDR2 SASEGT. With V trimmed by 6 bases and J by 5 bases, 13 bases remained unmatched. DNA of the CDR3: TGTGCCAGCAGCGAATCGACAGGGGGTTTGTTGGAGACCCAGTACTTC. Residues: CASSESTGGLLETQYF.

The chain uses TRBV5-6 and TRBJ2-1; tentative D call: TRBD1 (5 bases). The V end was cut by 2 bases, the J end by 6 bases, with 9 bases between. Germline assignment: CDR1 SGHDT and CDR2 YYEEEE. This CDR3 has 13 residues. For the CDR3, the DNA is TGTGCCAGCAGCTTCTGGGGCCGCAATGAGCAGTTCTTC. As protein: CASSFWGRNEQFF.

The chain couples TRBV7-9 to TRBJ2-1; possibly TRBD1 for D (6 bases). Germline values: CDR1 SEHNR, CDR2 FQNEAQ (reference sequence). The CDR3 loop spans 14 amino acids. V lost 8 bases and J 4 bases, leaving 15 bases between the germline ends. This CDR3 is CASEGQGNYNEQFF. CDR3 DNA sequence: TGTGCCAGCGAAGGCCAGGGGAATTACAATGAGCAGTTCTTC.

V gene TRBV19 combines with J gene TRBJ1-2; 8 bases align to TRBD1. CDR1 and CDR2 from the germline V gene are LNHDA and SQIVND (reference sequence). With V trimmed by 5 bases and J by 2 bases, 7 bases remained unmatched. This CDR3 comprises 15 residues. The CDR3, as DNA: TGTGCCAGTAGTCCCGCAGGGGGCAACAACTATGGCTACACCTTC. It codes for CASSPAGGNNYGYTF.

This chain links TRBV4-1 with TRBJ2-3, with D uncertain. V gave up 0 bases and J gave up 6 bases, with 10 bases separating them. CDR3 size: 14 residues. Germline V gene lookup returns CDR1 MGHRA and CDR2 YSYEKL. The CDR3 sequence: CASSQDRALDTQYF. In nucleotides, the CDR3 is TGCGCCAGCAGCCAAGATAGGGCCCTTGATACGCAGTATTTT.

Notes on this clone: Additional DNA sequences in this sample encode the identical CDR3. The chain is built from TRBV5-1 and TRBJ1-1; D is ambiguous. Trimming took off 0 bases at V and 0 bases at J, with 3 bases between the two ends. There are 13 residues in the CDR3. Germline CDR1 reads SGHRS; CDR2 reads YFSETQ. CDR3 coding DNA: TGCGCCAGCAGCTTGGGGGTGAACACTGAAGCTTTCTTT. Amino acids: CASSLGVNTEAFF.

The chain carries TRBV27 and TRBJ1-2; a possible D gene is TRBD1 (6 bases). Germline V gene sequence: CDR1 MNHEY, CDR2 SMNVEV (reference sequence). V gave up 0 bases and J gave up 4 bases, with 12 bases separating them. The CDR3 has 15 residues. The CDR3 protein is CASSLSARGGYGYTF. Written as DNA, the CDR3 is TGTGCCAGCAGTTTATCGGCCAGGGGTGGCTATGGCTACACCTTC.

V and J are TRBV29-1 and TRBJ1-2; 7 positions match TRBD1. Per the germline V gene, CDR1 is SQVTM and CDR2 is ANQGSEA. Germline trimming cut 6 bases from V and 2 bases from J; bases unmatched to any gene: 3. This CDR3 comprises 12 residues. CDR3 sequence: CSVKGGNYGYTF. The CDR3 DNA reads as TGCAGCGTAAAAGGGGGCAACTATGGCTACACCTTC.

The chain recombines TRBV30 with TRBJ2-7; D gene unclear. Germline V gene lookup returns CDR1 GTSNPN and CDR2 SVGIG (reference sequence). Trimming stripped 5 bases from V and 2 bases from J, with 10 bases between. The CDR3 runs 12 residues. The CDR3: CAWESKAYEQYF. Here the CDR3 DNA reads TGTGCCTGGGAAAGTAAAGCCTACGAGCAGTACTTC.